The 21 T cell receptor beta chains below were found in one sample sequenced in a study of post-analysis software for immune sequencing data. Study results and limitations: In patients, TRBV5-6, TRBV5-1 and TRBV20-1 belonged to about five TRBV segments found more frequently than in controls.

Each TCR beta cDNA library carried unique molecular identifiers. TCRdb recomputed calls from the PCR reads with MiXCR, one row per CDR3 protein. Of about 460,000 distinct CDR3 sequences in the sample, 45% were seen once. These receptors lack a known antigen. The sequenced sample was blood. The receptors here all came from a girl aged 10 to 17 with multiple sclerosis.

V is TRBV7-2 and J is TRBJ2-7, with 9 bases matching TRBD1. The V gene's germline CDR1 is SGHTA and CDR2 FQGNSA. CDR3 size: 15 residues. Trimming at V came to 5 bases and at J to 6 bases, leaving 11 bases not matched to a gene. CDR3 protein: CASSAAGTGIGEQYF. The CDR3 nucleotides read TGTGCCAGCAGCGCGGCCGGGACAGGGATCGGCGAGCAGTACTTC.

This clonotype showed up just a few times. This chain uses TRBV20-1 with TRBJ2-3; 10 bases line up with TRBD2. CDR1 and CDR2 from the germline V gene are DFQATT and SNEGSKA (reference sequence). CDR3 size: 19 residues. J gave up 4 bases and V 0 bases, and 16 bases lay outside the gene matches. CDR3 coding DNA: TGCAGTGCTAGAGATGGGCAGCGGGAGGGCCGTTTTATTCCAGATACGCAGTATTTT. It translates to CSARDGQREGRFIPDTQYF.

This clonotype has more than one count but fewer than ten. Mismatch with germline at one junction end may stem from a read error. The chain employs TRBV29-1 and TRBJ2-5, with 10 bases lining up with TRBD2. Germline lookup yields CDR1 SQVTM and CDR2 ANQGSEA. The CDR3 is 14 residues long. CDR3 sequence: CSVPGLAAQVTQYF. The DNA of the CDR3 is TGCAGCGTCCCCGGACTAGCGGCCCAAGTGACCCAGTACTTC.

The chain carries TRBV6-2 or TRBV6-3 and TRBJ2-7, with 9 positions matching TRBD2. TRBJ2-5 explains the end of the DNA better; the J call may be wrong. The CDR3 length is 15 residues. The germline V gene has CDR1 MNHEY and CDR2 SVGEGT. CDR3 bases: TGTGCCAGCAGCCCAATTAGCGGGAGCGAGGAGACCCAGTACTTC. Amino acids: CASSPISGSEETQYF.

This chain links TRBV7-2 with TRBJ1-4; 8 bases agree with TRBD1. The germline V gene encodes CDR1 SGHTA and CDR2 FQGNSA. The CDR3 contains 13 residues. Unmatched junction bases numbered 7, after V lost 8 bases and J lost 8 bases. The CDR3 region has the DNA TGTGCCAGCGGCCAGGGGGCGAGGGAAAAACTGTTTTTT. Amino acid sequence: CASGQGAREKLFF.

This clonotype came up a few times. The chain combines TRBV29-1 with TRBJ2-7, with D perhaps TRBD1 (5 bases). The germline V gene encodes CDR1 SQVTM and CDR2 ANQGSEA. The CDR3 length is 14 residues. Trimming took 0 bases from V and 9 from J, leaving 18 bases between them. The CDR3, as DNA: TGCAGCGTTGAAGATCGTAGGACACCGGATGGGCAGTACTTC. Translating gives CSVEDRRTPDGQYF.

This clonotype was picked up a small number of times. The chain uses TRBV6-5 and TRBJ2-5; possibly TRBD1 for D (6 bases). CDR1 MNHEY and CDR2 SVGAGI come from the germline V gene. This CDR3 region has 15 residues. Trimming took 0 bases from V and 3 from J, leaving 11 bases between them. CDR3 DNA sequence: TGTGCCAGCAGTTACTCAGGGCCAGGGGAAGAGACCCAGTACTTC. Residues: CASSYSGPGEETQYF.

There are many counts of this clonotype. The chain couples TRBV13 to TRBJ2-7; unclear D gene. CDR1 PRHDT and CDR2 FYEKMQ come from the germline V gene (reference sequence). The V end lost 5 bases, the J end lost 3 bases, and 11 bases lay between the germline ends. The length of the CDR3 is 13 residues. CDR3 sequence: CASSAWSVYEQYF. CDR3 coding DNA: TGTGCCAGCAGCGCTTGGTCGGTCTACGAGCAGTACTTC.

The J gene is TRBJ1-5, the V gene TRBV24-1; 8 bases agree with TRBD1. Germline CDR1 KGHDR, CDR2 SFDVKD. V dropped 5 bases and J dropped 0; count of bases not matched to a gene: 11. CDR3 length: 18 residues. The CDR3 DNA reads TGTGCCACCAGTGGTCCGGGACAGGACGGATATAGCAATCAGCCCCAGCATTTT. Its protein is CATSGPGQDGYSNQPQHF.

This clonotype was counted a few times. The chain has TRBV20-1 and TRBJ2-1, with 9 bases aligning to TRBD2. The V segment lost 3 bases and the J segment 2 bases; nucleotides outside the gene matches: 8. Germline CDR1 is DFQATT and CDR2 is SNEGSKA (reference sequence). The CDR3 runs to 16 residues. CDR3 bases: TGCAGTGCTAGCCCCTTTCTAGCGGGAACCTACAATGAGCAGTTCTTC. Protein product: CSASPFLAGTYNEQFF.

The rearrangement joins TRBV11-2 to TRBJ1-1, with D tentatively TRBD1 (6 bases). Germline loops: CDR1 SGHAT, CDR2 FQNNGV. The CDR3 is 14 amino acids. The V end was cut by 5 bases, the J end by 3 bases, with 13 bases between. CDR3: CASSGGQADTEAFF. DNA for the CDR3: TGTGCCAGCAGCGGGGGACAAGCGGACACTGAAGCTTTCTTT.

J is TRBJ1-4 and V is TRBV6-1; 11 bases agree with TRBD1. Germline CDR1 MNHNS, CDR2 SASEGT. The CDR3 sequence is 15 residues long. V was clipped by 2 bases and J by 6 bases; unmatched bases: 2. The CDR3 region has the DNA TGTGCCAGCAGTGAACGGGACAGGGGGGATGAAAAACTGTTTTTT. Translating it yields CASSERDRGDEKLFF.

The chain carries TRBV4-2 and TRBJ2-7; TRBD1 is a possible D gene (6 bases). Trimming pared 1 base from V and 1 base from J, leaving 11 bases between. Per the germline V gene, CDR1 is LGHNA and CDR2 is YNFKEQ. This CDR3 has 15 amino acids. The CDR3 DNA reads TGTGCCAGCAGCCAAGGGACAGCAAAATCCTACGAGCAGTACTTC. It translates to CASSQGTAKSYEQYF.

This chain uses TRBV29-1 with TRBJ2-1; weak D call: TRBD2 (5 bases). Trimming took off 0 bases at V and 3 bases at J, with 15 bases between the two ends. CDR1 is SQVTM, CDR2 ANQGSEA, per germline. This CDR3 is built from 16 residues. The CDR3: CSVEDPGSPYYNEQFF. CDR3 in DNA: TGCAGCGTTGAAGATCCGGGGTCACCATACTACAATGAGCAGTTCTTC.

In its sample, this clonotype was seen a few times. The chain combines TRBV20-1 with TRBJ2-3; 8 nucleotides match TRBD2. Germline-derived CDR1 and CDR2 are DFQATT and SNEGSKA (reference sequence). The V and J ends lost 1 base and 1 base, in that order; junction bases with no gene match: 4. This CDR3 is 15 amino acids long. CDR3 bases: TGCAGTGCTAGAGCTAGTAGCGGGGGCACAGATACGCAGTATTTT. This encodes CSARASSGGTDTQYF.

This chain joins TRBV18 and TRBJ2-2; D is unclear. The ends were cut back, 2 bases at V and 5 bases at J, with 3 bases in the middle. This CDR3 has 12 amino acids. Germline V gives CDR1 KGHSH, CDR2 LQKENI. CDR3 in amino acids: CASSPVTGELFF. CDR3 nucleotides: TGTGCCAGCTCACCAGTTACCGGGGAGCTGTTTTTT.

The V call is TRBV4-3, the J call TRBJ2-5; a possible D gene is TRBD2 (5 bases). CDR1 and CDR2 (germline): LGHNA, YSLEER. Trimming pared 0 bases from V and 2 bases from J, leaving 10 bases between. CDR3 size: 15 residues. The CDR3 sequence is CASSQEVTGQETQYF. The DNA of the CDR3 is TGCGCCAGCAGCCAAGAAGTGACGGGACAAGAGACCCAGTACTTC.

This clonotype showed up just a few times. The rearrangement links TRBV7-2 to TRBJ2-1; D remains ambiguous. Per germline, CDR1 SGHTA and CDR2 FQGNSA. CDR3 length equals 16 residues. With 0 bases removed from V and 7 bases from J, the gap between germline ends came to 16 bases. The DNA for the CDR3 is TGTGCCAGCAGCTTAGCTGATTCGGTTGAAGGGAATGAGCAGTTCTTC. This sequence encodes CASSLADSVEGNEQFF. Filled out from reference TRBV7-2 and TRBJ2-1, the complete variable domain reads GAGVSQSPSNKVTEKGKDVELRCDPISGHTALYWYRQSLGQGLEFLIYFQGNSAPDKSGLPSDRFSAERTGGSVSTLTIQRTQQEDSAVYLCASSLADSVEGNEQFFGPGTRLTVL.

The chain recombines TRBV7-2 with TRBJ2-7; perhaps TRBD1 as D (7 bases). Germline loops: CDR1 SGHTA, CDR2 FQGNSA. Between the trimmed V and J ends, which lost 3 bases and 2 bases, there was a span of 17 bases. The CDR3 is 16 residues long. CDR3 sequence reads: CASSLEGAFPAYEQYF. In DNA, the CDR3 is TGTGCCAGCAGCTTGGAGGGGGCATTCCCCGCCTACGAGCAGTACTTC. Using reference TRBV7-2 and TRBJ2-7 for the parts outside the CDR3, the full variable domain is GAGVSQSPSNKVTEKGKDVELRCDPISGHTALYWYRQSLGQGLEFLIYFQGNSAPDKSGLPSDRFSAERTGGSVSTLTIQRTQQEDSAVYLCASSLEGAFPAYEQYFGPGTRLTVT.

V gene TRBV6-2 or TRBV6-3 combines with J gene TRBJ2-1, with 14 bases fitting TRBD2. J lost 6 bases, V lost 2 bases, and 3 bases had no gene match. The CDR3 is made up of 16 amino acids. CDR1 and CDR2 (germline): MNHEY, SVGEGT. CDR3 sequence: CASSYTGLAGGNEQFF. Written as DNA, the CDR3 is TGTGCCAGCAGTTACACCGGACTAGCGGGAGGCAATGAGCAGTTCTTC.

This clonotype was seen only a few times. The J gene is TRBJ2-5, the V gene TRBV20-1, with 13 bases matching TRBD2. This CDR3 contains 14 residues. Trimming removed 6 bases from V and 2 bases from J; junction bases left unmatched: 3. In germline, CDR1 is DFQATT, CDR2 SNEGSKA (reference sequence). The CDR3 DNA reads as TGCAGTGCACCGACTAGCGGGAGGCAAGAGACCCAGTACTTC. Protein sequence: CSAPTSGRQETQYF.